At least ten counts were recorded for the clone carrying this TCR beta chain. Using its own MiXCR run on the 5' RACE reads, TCRdb lists one record per CDR3 protein. The sample lists about 41,000 distinct CDR3 sequences; about 5% were seen once. This sample was included in a study of T cells of healthy individuals. The CDR3 is 15 amino acids. The J segment lost 5 bases and the V segment lost 4 bases, leaving 0 bases of the junction unmatched. Germline lookup yields CDR1 ENHRY and CDR2 SYGVKD. This chain connects TRBV10-3 to TRBJ2-1; 15 nucleotides align to TRBD2. The receptor comes from a human donor in good health. The CDR3 spells CAISGTSGGDNEQFF. The CDR3 nucleotides read TGTGCCATCAGTGGGACTAGCGGGGGGGACAATGAGCAGTTCTTC.